This T cell receptor beta chain was recorded in a study of cytomegalovirus exposure and HLA in healthy donors. At the level of the study: As released early, the data held around 80 million unique TCRs from HLA-typed donors. Points from the study as a whole: With high specificity and sensitivity, the classifier reportedly diagnosed cytomegalovirus status.

This clone was picked up a small number of times. Its antigen is still unknown. PCR primers comprised 60 Vbeta and 13 Jbeta primers. TCRdb keeps only in-frame clones here, not all; method: immunoSEQ multiplex PCR. The table records approximately 150,000 clones, 78% of them present only once. The germline V gene has CDR1 SGHTA and CDR2 FQGNSA. The CDR3 covers 14 residues. The ends were cut back, 5 bases at V and 3 bases at J, with 14 bases in the middle. Sequenced material: PBMCs. This TCR was sampled from a woman in her forties in good health and CMV-seropositive. The chain carries TRBV7-2 and TRBJ2-7, with a possible D match to TRBD1 (6 bases). CDR3 sequence reads: CASSRPDSYYEQYF. The CDR3 coding sequence is TGTGCCAGCAGCCGTCCGGACAGTTACTACGAGCAGTACTTC.